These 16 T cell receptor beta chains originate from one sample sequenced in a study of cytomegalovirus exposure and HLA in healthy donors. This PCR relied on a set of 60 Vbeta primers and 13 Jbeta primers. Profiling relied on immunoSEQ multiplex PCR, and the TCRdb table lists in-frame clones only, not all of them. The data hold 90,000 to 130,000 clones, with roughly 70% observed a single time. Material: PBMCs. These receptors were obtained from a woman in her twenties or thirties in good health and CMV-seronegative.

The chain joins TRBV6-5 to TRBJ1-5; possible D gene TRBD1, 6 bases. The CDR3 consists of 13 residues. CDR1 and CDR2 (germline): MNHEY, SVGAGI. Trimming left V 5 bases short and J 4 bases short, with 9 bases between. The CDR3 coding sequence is TGTGCCAGCAGTCATCAGGGGAATCAGCCCCAGCATTTT. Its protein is CASSHQGNQPQHF.

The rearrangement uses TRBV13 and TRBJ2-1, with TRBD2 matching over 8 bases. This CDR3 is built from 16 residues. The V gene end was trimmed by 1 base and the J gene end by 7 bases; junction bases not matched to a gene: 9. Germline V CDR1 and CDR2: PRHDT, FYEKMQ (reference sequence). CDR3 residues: CASSLELVRGGNEQFF. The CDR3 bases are TGTGCCAGCAGCTTAGAATTGGTCCGGGGGGGGAATGAGCAGTTCTTC.

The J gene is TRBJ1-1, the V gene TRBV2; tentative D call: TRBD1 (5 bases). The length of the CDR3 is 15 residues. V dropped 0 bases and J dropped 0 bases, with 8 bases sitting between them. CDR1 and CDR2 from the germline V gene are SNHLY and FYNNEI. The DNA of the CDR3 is TGTGCCAGCAGTGAAGCGGGACTTGTGAACACTGAAGCTTTCTTT. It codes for CASSEAGLVNTEAFF.

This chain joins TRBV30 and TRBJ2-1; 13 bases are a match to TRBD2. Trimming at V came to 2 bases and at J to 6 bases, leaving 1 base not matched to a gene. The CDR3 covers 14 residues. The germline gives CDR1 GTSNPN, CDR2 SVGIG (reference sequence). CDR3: CAWSRTSGGNEQFF. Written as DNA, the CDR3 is TGTGCCTGGAGTCGGACTAGCGGGGGCAATGAGCAGTTCTTC.

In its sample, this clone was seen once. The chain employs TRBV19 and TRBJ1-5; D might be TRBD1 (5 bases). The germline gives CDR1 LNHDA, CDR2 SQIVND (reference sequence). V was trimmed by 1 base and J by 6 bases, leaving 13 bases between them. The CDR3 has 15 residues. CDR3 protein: CASSIAAGNGQPQHF. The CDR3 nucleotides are TGTGCCAGTAGTATAGCTGCAGGGAATGGTCAGCCCCAGCATTTT.

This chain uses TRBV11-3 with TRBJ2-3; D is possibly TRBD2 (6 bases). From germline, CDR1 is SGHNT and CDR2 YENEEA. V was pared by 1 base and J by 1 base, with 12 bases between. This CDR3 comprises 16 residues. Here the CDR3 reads CASSLVTSFGTDTQYF. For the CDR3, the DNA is TGTGCCAGCAGCTTAGTAACTAGCTTCGGCACAGATACGCAGTATTTT.

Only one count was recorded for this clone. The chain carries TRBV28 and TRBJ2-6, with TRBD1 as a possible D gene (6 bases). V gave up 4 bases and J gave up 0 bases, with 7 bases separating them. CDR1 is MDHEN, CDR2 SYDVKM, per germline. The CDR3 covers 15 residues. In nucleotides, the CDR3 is TGTGCCAGCAGTTGGACAGTCTCTGGGGCCAACGTCCTGACTTTC. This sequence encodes CASSWTVSGANVLTF.

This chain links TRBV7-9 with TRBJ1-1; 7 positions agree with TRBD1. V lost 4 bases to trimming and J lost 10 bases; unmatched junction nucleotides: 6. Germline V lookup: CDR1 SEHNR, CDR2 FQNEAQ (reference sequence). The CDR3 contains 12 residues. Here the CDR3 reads CASSSTGCPAFF. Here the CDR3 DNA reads TGTGCCAGCAGCTCGACAGGGTGTCCAGCTTTCTTT.

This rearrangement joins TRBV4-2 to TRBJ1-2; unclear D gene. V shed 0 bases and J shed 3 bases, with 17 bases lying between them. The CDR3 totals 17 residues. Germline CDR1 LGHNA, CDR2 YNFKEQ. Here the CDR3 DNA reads TGTGCCAGCAGCCAAGATTGGACCGGACTTAAATACTATGGCTACACCTTC. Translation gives CASSQDWTGLKYYGYTF.

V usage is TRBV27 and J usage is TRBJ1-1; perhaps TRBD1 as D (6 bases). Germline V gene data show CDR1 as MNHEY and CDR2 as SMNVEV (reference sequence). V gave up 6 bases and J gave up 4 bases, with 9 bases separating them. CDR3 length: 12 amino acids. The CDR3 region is CASSRGGTEAFF. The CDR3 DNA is TGTGCCAGCAGCCGAGGGGGCACTGAAGCTTTCTTT.

DNA of the CDR3: TGTGCCAGCAGTGACCGACAGTATGGTGAAGCTTTCTTT. The encoded protein is CASSDRQYGEAFF. V usage is TRBV2 and J usage is TRBJ1-1; TRBD1 is a possible D gene (5 bases). The CDR3 covers 13 residues. In germline, CDR1 is SNHLY, CDR2 FYNNEI. The V and J ends lost 3 bases and 7 bases respectively, with 12 bases between them. The full variable domain, completed using reference TRBV2 and TRBJ1-1, is EPEVTQTPSHQVTQMGQEVILRCVPISNHLYFYWYRQILGQKVEFLVSFYNNEISEKSEIFDDQFSVERPDGSNFTLKIRSTKLEDSAMYFCASSDRQYGEAFFGQGTRLTVV.

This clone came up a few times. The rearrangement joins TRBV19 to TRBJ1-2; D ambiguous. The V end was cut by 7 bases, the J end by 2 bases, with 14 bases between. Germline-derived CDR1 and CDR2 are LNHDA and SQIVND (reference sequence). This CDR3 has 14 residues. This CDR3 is CASNLDSRNYGYTF. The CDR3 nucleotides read TGTGCCAGTAATCTGGACTCGAGGAACTATGGCTACACCTTC.

The DNA of the CDR3 is TGTGCCAGCAGTCCAGGGGTCGGGACTAATGAAAAACTGTTTTTT. Its protein product is CASSPGVGTNEKLFF. This chain connects TRBV6-6 to TRBJ1-4; D is possibly TRBD1 (6 bases). The CDR3 has 15 residues. The germline V gene has CDR1 MNHNY and CDR2 SVGAGI (reference sequence). The V gene lost 5 bases and the J gene lost 2 bases, with 12 bases spanning the gap.

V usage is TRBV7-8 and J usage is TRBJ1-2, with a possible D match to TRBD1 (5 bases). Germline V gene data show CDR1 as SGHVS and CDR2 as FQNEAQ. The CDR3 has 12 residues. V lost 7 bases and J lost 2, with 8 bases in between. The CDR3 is CASMGRNYGYTF. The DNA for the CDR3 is TGTGCCAGCATGGGGCGGAACTATGGCTACACCTTC.

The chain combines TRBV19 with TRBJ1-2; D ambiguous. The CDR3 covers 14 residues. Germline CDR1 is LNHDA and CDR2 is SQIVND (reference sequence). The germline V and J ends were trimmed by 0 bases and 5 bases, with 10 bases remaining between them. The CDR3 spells CASSIDEAPYGYTF. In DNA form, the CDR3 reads TGTGCCAGTAGTATAGATGAGGCTCCTTATGGCTACACCTTC. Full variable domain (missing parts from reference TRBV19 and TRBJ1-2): DGGITQSPKYLFRKEGQNVTLSCEQNLNHDAMYWYRQDPGQGLRLIYYSQIVNDFQKGDIAEGYSVSREKKESFPLTVTSAQKNPTAFYLCASSIDEAPYGYTFGSGTRLTVV.

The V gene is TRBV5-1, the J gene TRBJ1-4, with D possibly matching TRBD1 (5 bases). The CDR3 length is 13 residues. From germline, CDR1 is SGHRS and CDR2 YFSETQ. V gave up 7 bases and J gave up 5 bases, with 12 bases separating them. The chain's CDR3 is CASRPGLNEKLFF. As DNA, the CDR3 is TGCGCCAGCCGCCCGGGACTGAATGAAAAACTGTTTTTT.